These T cell receptor beta chains were read from a single sample in a study of radiation and T cells in renal cell carcinoma. Libraries were prepared by immunoSEQ multiplex PCR; TCRdb keeps only in-frame clonotypes and omits some of them. The table includes more than 95,000 clones, 81% detected once. The sequences come from blood, collected from a patient whose treatment included radiotherapy and nephrectomy. The receptors originated from a man aged 50 to 59 with renal cell carcinoma. The CDR3 runs from the conserved cysteine through the conserved F or W. D genes are given only for firm matches. Size tells how often a clone was seen (once, few, many) or the class of an expanded clone, and some rows leave it out.

j_gene,v_gene,d_gene,abundance,CDR3aa,CDR3nt
TRBJ2-3,TRBV6-5,TRBD1,NA,CASRTDREIDTQYF,TGTGCCAGCAGAACCGACAGGGAAATAGATACGCAGTATTTT
TRBJ1-4,TRBV7-8,NA,NA,CASRSGTRFDELFF,TGTGCCAGCAGGTCCGGGACACGTTTCGACGAACTGTTTTTT
TRBJ2-7,TRBV5-5,TRBD1,NA,CASSPGTGDIFEQYF,TGTGCCAGCAGCCCTGGGACAGGGGATATTTTCGAGCAGTACTTC
TRBJ2-1,TRBV6-6,NA,NA,CASSPTRDFSNEQFF,TGTGCCAGCAGTCCCACCCGGGACTTCAGCAATGAGCAGTTCTTC
TRBJ2-1,TRBV13,NA,NA,CASSLDRGMGALGQFF,TGTGCCAGCAGCTTAGATCGTGGGATGGGGGCCCTGGGGCAGTTCTTC
TRBJ2-7,TRBV19,TRBD1,NA,CASSRTGVTYEQYF,TGTGCCAGTAGTCGGACAGGGGTCACCTACGAGCAGTACTTC
TRBJ1-5,TRBV5-5,TRBD1,NA,CASSLQGVSQSAQHF,TGTGCCAGCAGCTTGCAGGGGGTGTCACAATCAGCCCAGCATTTT
TRBJ1-2,TRBV5-8,NA,NA,CASSSVGGNYGYTF,TGTGCCAGCAGCTCCGTGGGGGGGAACTATGGCTACACCTTC
TRBJ1-2,TRBV5-4,TRBD1,NA,CASSLGTGAPGYTF,TGTGCCAGCAGCTTGGGGACAGGGGCGCCTGGCTACACCTTC
TRBJ1-3,TRBV5-1,NA,NA,CASSLDSGSGNTIYF,TGCGCCAGCAGCTTGGACAGCGGCTCTGGAAACACCATATATTTT
TRBJ1-1,TRBV5-6,TRBD1,NA,CASSSFPGGTEAFF,TGTGCCAGCAGCTCATTCCCAGGGGGCACTGAAGCTTTCTTT
TRBJ2-1,TRBV13,NA,NA,CASSLYSRYNEQFF,TGTGCCAGCAGCTTATACAGCCGATACAATGAGCAGTTCTTC
TRBJ1-5,TRBV6-1,NA,NA,CASSPGHLVLQPQHF,TGTGCCAGCAGTCCGGGACATCTGGTTTTGCAGCCCCAGCATTTT
TRBJ2-7,TRBV7-9,NA,NA,CASSSGGGHEQYF,TGTGCCAGCAGCTCAGGGGGAGGGCATGAGCAGTACTTC
TRBJ1-1,TRBV28,TRBD1,NA,CASSPRTGIMNTEAFF,TGTGCCAGCAGTCCCAGGACAGGGATAATGAACACTGAAGCTTTCTTT
TRBJ2-7,TRBV5-4,NA,NA,CASSFQGGSHEQYF,TGTGCCAGCAGCTTCCAGGGAGGATCGCACGAGCAGTACTTC
TRBJ2-7,TRBV2,NA,few,CASTETAEQYF,TGTGCCAGCACCGAAACAGCAGAGCAGTACTTC
TRBJ2-1,TRBV18,TRBD2,NA,CASSPLLAGADNEQFF,TGTGCCAGCTCACCACTATTAGCGGGGGCCGACAATGAGCAGTTCTTC
TRBJ2-5,TRBV7-6,TRBD2,NA,CASSLGRGLAGVETQYF,TGTGCCAGCAGCTTGGGGCGAGGGCTAGCGGGAGTAGAGACCCAGTACTTC
TRBJ1-5,TRBV9,TRBD1,NA,CASSPQGQGQPQHF,TGTGCCAGCAGCCCCCAGGGACAGGGACAGCCCCAGCATTTT
TRBJ2-3,TRBV28,TRBD1,NA,CASSPRDRNTDTQYF,TGTGCCAGCAGTCCCCGGGACAGGAACACAGATACGCAGTATTTT
TRBJ2-3,TRBV12-5,TRBD1,NA,CASGTDRGLHTQYF,TGTGCTAGTGGTACGGACAGGGGGCTCCATACGCAGTATTTT
TRBJ1-2,TRBV7-2,NA,once,CASSLVTALYGYTF,TGTGCCAGCAGCTTAGTCACGGCACTCTATGGCTACACCTTC
TRBJ2-7,TRBV28,NA,NA,CASQTPSHPYEQYF,TGTGCCAGCCAGACCCCCTCCCACCCCTACGAGCAGTACTTC
TRBJ2-3,TRBV2,TRBD1,NA,CASSSQGARNTDTQYF,TGTGCCAGCAGCTCTCAGGGGGCGCGTAACACAGATACGCAGTATTTT
TRBJ1-2,TRBV9,NA,NA,CASSVPGGYTF,TGTGCCAGCAGCGTACCGGGTGGCTACACCTTC
TRBJ2-1,TRBV6-6,NA,NA,CASRDQYNEQFF,TGTGCCAGCAGGGACCAATACAATGAGCAGTTCTTC
TRBJ1-4,TRBV10-3,TRBD1,NA,CAISERDSYDEKLFF,TGTGCCATCAGTGAGCGGGACAGCTATGATGAAAAACTGTTTTTT
TRBJ2-4,TRBV6-5,TRBD2,NA,CASSYSWTSGRQYF,TGTGCCAGCAGTTATAGTTGGACTAGCGGGAGGCAGTACTTC
TRBJ1-1,TRBV7-9,NA,once,CASSFSVGDPAEAFF,TGTGCCAGCAGCTTTTCGGTGGGGGATCCGGCTGAAGCTTTCTTT
TRBJ2-3,TRBV4-3,NA,NA,CASSQEMEGASTQYF,TGCGCCAGCAGCCAAGAAATGGAGGGGGCTAGTACGCAGTATTTT
TRBJ2-1,TRBV6-5,TRBD2,NA,CASSSRVAGGSEQFF,TGTGCCAGCAGTTCCCGGGTAGCGGGAGGCTCTGAGCAGTTCTTC
TRBJ2-7,TRBV30,TRBD1,NA,CAWSRTGSSYEQYF,TGTGCCTGGAGTCGGACAGGGAGCTCCTACGAGCAGTACTTC
TRBJ1-5,TRBV5-1,NA,NA,CASSWNPGGYQPQHF,TGCGCCAGCAGCTGGAACCCCGGGGGATATCAGCCCCAGCATTTT
TRBJ1-1,TRBV19,NA,few,CASSIDGRGLKGAEAFF,TGTGCCAGTAGTATAGATGGTCGGGGGCTGAAAGGGGCTGAAGCTTTCTTT
TRBJ2-7,TRBV5-1,NA,NA,CASSPSHYEQYF,TGCGCCAGCAGCCCGAGTCACTACGAGCAGTACTTC
TRBJ1-5,TRBV5-5,TRBD1,NA,CASSLGVGQFSNQPQHF,TGTGCCAGCAGCTTGGGCGTGGGACAGTTTAGCAATCAGCCCCAGCATTTT
TRBJ1-2,TRBV2,NA,NA,CASSVLLGRSGYTF,TGTGCCAGCAGTGTACTACTCGGGAGGAGTGGCTACACCTTC
TRBJ1-1,TRBV7-9,NA,few,CASTTGVPGAAEAFF,TGTGCCAGCACCACCGGAGTCCCAGGGGCGGCTGAAGCTTTCTTT
TRBJ2-5,TRBV13,NA,NA,CASSEGETQYF,TGTGCCAGCAGTGAAGGGGAGACCCAGTACTTC
TRBJ1-1,TRBV10-1,NA,NA,CASSAGQFALNTEAFF,TGCGCCAGCAGTGCCGGTCAATTCGCCTTGAACACTGAAGCTTTCTTT
TRBJ1-2,TRBV18,NA,NA,CASSPTGVNYGYTF,TGTGCCAGCTCACCGACGGGAGTAAACTATGGCTACACCTTC
TRBJ1-2,TRBV29-1,NA,NA,CSVETEYGYTF,TGCAGCGTTGAGACGGAATATGGCTACACCTTC
TRBJ2-7,TRBV4-1,NA,NA,CASSQDSRVTEQYF,TGCGCCAGCAGCCAAGATTCCAGGGTAACCGAGCAGTACTTC
TRBJ1-5,TRBV30,TRBD1,NA,CAWSVNPQGRNQPQHF,TGTGCCTGGAGTGTAAATCCACAGGGGCGAAATCAGCCCCAGCATTTT
TRBJ1-3,TRBV7-2,NA,NA,CASSGGIPTSGNTIYF,TGTGCCAGCAGCGGTGGGATACCAACATCTGGAAACACCATATATTTT
TRBJ2-5,TRBV4-3,NA,NA,CASSQAHPDTYQETQYF,TGCGCCAGCAGCCAAGCCCACCCGGACACGTACCAAGAGACCCAGTACTTC
TRBJ1-2,TRBV2,TRBD1,NA,CASSFDRVYGYTF,TGTGCCAGCAGTTTCGACAGGGTGTATGGCTACACCTTC
TRBJ1-3,TRBV30,NA,NA,CAWSVEEGNTIYF,TGTGCCTGGAGTGTGGAGGAGGGAAACACCATATATTTT
TRBJ2-1,TRBV7-7,NA,NA,CASSLKTANEQFF,TGTGCTAGCAGCTTGAAGACAGCCAATGAGCAGTTCTTC
TRBJ2-3,TRBV5-1,TRBD2,many,CASSTNSGRETDTQYF,TGCGCCAGCAGCACCAATAGCGGGAGGGAAACAGATACGCAGTATTTT
TRBJ2-5,TRBV30,TRBD1,NA,CAWNTGTAQETQYF,TGTGCCTGGAATACCGGGACAGCCCAAGAGACCCAGTACTTC
TRBJ2-1,TRBV9,TRBD2,NA,CASSVAVGGADEQFF,TGTGCCAGCAGCGTAGCGGTCGGGGGGGCCGATGAGCAGTTCTTC
TRBJ2-5,TRBV19,TRBD2,NA,CASSITGGRETQYF,TGTGCCAGTAGTATAACGGGGGGGCGAGAGACCCAGTACTTC
TRBJ1-2,TRBV7-2,NA,NA,CASSFSTGTSGYTF,TGTGCCAGCAGCTTCTCAACCGGGACGTCCGGCTACACCTTC
TRBJ2-5,TRBV9,NA,NA,CASSPTRTLGTQYF,TGTGCCAGCAGCCCAACCCGGACCCTAGGGACCCAGTACTTC
TRBJ2-2,TRBV29-1,NA,NA,CSVGPGEGELFF,TGCAGCGTTGGCCCAGGGGAAGGGGAGCTGTTTTTT